This TCR beta chain was found in a study of blood T cell repertoires in COVID-19. Study summary: Sample material is recorded as cDNA or gDNA derived from T cells, B-cell-depleted T cells, or PBMCs.

Original data processing: Researchers report that nucleated cell counts were estimated from reference gene primer amplification. The repertoire was sequenced with immunoSEQ multiplex PCR; TCRdb's copy has only in-frame clones and lacks some. V and J calls plus clone size are reproduced from that table; the DNA served to infer D and trimming. The table lists some 170,000 clones, 70% to 85% of them singletons, with around 15% in the top ten. Trimming pared 4 bases from V and 2 bases from J, leaving 15 bases between. The CDR3 consists of 15 residues. Germline V gives CDR1 SGHRS, CDR2 YFSETQ. Symptom resolution, clearance, or two negative PCRs marked the recovered donors of Cohort 3.

The sequenced material came from PBMCs or T cells enriched from blood (not recorded which). This TCR came from a man aged 45-65 years who had recovered from COVID-19. The genes are TRBV5-1 and TRBJ1-2, with TRBD1 as a possible D gene (6 bases). The CDR3 protein is CASSTTTTGNYGYTF. The CDR3 nucleotides are TGCGCCAGCAGCACCACCACGACAGGAAACTATGGCTACACCTTC.